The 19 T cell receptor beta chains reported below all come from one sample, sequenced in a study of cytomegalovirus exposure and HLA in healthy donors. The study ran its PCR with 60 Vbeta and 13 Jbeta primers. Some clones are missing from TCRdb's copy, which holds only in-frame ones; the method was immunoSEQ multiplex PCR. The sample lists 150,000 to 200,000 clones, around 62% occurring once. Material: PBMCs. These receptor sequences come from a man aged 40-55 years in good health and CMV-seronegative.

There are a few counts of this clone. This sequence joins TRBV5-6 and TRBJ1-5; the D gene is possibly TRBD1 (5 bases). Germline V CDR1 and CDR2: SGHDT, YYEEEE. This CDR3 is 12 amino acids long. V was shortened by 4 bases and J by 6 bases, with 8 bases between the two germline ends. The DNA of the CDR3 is TGTGCCAGCAGCCGGGGACTTCAGCCCCAGCATTTT. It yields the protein CASSRGLQPQHF.

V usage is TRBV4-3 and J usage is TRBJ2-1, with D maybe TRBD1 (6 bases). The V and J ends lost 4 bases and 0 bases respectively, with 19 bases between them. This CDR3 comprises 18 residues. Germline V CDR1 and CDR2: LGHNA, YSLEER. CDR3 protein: CASSLLRTDRSSYNEQFF. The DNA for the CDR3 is TGCGCCAGCAGCCTTTTAAGGACAGACAGGAGCTCCTACAATGAGCAGTTCTTC.

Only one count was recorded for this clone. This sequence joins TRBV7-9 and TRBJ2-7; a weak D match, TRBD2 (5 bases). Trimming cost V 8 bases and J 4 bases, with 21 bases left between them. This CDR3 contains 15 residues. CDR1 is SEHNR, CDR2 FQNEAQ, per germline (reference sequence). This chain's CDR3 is CASAVSRIGGYEQYF. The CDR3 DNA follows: TGTGCCAGCGCCGTTTCCAGAATTGGAGGTTACGAGCAGTACTTC. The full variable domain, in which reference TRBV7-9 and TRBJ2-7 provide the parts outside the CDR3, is DTGVSQNPRHKITKRGQNVTFRCDPISEHNRLYWYRQTLGQGPEFLTYFQNEAQLEKSRLLSDRFSAERPKGSFSTLEIQRTEQGDSAMYLCASAVSRIGGYEQYFGPGTRLTVT.

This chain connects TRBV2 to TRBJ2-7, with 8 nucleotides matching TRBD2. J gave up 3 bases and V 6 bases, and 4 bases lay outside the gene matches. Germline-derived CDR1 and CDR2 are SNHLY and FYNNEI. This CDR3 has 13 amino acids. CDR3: CASSGGAGYEQYF. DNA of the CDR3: TGTGCCAGCAGCGGGGGGGCCGGCTACGAGCAGTACTTC.

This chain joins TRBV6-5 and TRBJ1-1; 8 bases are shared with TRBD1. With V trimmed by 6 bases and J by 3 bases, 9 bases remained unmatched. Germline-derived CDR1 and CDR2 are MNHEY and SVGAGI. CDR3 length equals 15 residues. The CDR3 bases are TGTGCCAGCAGGGGCCAGGGGGCTGGGGACACTGAAGCTTTCTTT. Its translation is CASRGQGAGDTEAFF.

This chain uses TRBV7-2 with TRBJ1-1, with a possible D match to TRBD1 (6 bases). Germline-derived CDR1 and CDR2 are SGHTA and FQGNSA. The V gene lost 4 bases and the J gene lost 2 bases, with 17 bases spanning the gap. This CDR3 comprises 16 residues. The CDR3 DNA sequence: TGTGCCAGCAGCTCCCGGACAGCGGGGATAAACACTGAAGCTTTCTTT. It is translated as CASSSRTAGINTEAFF.

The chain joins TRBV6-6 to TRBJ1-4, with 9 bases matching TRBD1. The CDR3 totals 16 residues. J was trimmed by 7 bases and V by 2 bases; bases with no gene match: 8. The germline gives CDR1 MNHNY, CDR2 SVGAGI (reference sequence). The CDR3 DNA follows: TGTGCCAGCAGTTACGGTGGGACAGGGTTTAGTGAAAAACTGTTTTTT. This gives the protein CASSYGGTGFSEKLFF.

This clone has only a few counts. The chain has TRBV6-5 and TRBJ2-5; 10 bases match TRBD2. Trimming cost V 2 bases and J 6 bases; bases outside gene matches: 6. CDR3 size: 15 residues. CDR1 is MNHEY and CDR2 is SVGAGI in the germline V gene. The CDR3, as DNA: TGTGCCAGCAGTTACGTAGCGGGAGGCCGGAAGACCCAGTACTTC. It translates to CASSYVAGGRKTQYF.

This CDR3 is CSVDREQFF. The CDR3 DNA sequence: TGCAGCGTTGATCGGGAGCAGTTCTTC. J is TRBJ2-1 and V is TRBV29-1; D ambiguous. The V gene lost 3 bases and the J gene lost 10 bases, with 4 bases spanning the gap. The CDR3 is 9 residues long. Looked up from germline, CDR1 is SQVTM and CDR2 is ANQGSEA.

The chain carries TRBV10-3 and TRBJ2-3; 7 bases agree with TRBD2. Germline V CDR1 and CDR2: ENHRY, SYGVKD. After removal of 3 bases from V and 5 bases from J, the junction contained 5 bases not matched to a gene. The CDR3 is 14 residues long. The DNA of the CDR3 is TGTGCCATCAGTGACGGCGGGAGAAGAGATACGCAGTATTTT. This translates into CAISDGGRRDTQYF.

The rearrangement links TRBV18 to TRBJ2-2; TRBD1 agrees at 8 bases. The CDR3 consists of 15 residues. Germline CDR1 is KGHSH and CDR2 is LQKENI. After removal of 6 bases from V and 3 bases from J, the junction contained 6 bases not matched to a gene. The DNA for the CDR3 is TGTGCCAGCTCCCGTGGGACAGGAGACACCGGGGAGCTGTTTTTT. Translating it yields CASSRGTGDTGELFF. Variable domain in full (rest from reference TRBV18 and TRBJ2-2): NAGVMQNPRHLVRRRGQEARLRCSPMKGHSHVYWYRQLPEEGLKFMVYLQKENIIDESGMPKERFSAEFPKEGPSILRIQQVVRGDSAAYFCASSRGTGDTGELFFGEGSRLTVL.

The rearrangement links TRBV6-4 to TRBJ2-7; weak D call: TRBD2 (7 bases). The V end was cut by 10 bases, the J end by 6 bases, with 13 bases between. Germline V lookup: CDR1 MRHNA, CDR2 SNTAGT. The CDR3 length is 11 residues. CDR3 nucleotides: TGTGCCACCCGAGGGGGGGGCGAGCAGTACTTC. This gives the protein CATRGGGEQYF.

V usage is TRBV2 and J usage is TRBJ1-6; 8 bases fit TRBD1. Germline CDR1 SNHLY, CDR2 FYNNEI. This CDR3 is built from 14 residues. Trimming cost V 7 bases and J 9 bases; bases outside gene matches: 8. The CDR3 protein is CASMLGQALSPLHF. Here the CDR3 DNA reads TGTGCCAGCATGCTGGGACAGGCTCTTTCACCCCTCCACTTT.

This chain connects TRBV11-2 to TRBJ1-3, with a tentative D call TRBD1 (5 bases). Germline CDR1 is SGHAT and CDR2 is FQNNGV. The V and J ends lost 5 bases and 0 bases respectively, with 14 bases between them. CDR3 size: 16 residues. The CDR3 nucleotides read TGTGCCAGCAGCCGGAACGTGGGGCCCTCTGGAAACACCATATATTTT. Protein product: CASSRNVGPSGNTIYF.

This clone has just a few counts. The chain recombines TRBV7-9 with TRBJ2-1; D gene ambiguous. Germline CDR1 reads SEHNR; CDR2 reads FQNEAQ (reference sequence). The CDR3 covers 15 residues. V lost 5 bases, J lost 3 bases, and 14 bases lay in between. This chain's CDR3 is CASSPERQSYNEQFF. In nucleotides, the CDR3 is TGTGCCAGCAGCCCCGAGAGACAAAGCTACAATGAGCAGTTCTTC.

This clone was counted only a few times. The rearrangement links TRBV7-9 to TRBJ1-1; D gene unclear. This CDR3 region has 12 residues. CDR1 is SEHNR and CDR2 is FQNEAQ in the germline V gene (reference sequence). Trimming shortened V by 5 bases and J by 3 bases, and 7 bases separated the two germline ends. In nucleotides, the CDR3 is TGTGCCAGCAGCCTCATAGACACTGAAGCTTTCTTT. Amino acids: CASSLIDTEAFF.

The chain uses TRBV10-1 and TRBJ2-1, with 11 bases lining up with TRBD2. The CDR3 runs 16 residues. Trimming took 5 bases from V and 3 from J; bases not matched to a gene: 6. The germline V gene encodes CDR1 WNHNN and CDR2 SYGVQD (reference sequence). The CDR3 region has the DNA TGCGCCAGCAGTCCCCTAGCGGGGGGCCGCTACAATGAGCAGTTCTTC. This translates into CASSPLAGGRYNEQFF.

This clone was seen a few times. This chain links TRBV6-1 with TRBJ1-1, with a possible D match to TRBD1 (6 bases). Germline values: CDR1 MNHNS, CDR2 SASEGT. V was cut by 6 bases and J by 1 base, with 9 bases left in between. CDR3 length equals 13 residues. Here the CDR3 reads CASRPGQNTEAFF. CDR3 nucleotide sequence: TGTGCCAGCAGGCCGGGACAGAACACTGAAGCTTTCTTT.

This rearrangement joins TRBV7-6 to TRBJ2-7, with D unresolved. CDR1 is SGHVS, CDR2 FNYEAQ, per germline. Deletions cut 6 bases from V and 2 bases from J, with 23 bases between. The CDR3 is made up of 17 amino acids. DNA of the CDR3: TGTGCCAGCAGTCCTGCCCCCTGGGCGCGAGATACCTACGAGCAGTACTTC. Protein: CASSPAPWARDTYEQYF.